The TCR beta chain under discussion was sequenced for a study of blood T cell repertoires in COVID-19. Study as a whole: PBMCs, B-cell-depleted T cells, or T cells provided the cDNA or gDNA that made up the material.

This CDR3 has 14 amino acids. Germline CDR1 reads SEHNR; CDR2 reads FQNEAQ (reference sequence). V was pared by 3 bases and J by 0 bases, with 6 bases between. Method: immunoSEQ multiplex PCR; TCRdb's copy keeps in-frame clones and lacks some. The sample has 150,000 to 200,000 clones, about 82% seen once. V usage is TRBV7-9 and J usage is TRBJ1-5; tentatively, D is TRBD1 (5 bases). The sample was peripheral blood. This sequence originates from a woman aged 25 to 39 with acute or convalescent COVID-19. CDR3 nucleotides: TGTGCCAGCAGCTTCGACAGTAGCAATCAGCCCCAGCATTTT. Its translation: CASSFDSSNQPQHF.